This TCR beta chain was retrieved from a study of T cell changes during pregnancy in multiple sclerosis. Germline-derived CDR1 and CDR2 are SGHVS and FNYEAQ. The J segment lost 5 bases and the V segment lost 2 bases, leaving 5 bases of the junction unmatched. The CDR3 runs to 15 residues. Some clones are missing from TCRdb's copy, which holds only in-frame ones; the method was immunoSEQ multiplex PCR. The sample includes about 70,000 clones, around nine tenths of them seen just once. This chain joins TRBV7-6 and TRBJ2-1; 8 positions agree with TRBD2. This receptor was obtained from a female donor with multiple sclerosis, enrolled in a pregnancy study. Sequenced here: peripheral blood, sampled in the third trimester of pregnancy. CDR3 DNA: TGTGCCAGCAGCTTATTACTAGCGGACAACAATGAGCAGTTCTTC. Translating it yields CASSLLLADNNEQFF. Full variable domain (rest looked up from reference TRBV7-6 and TRBJ2-1): GAGVSQSPRYKVTKRGQDVALRCDPISGHVSLYWYRQALGQGPEFLTYFNYEAQQDKSGLPNDRFSAERPEGSISTLTIQRTEQRDSAMYRCASSLLLADNNEQFFGPGTRLTVL.